What follows are 30 T cell receptor beta chains derived from one specimen sequenced in a study of T cell repertoires in cytomegalovirus infection. Via MiXCR, TCRdb re-called the reads, giving one row per CDR3 protein. The top ten clones hold roughly 13% of a sample with just under 550,000 distinct CDR3 sequences, approximately 26% of them seen once. Sequenced: PBMCs. The receptors here all came from a human donor in good health (CMV status not recorded). Some clones in this sample may be carry-over from other donors' samples.

This sequence joins TRBV6-2 or TRBV6-3 and TRBJ2-7; TRBD1 is a possible D gene (6 bases). V was trimmed by 2 bases and J by 6 bases, leaving 8 bases between them. This CDR3 region has 12 residues. Germline V CDR1 and CDR2: MNHEY, SVGEGT. CDR3 residues: CASSYQGSEQYF. DNA for the CDR3: TGTGCCAGCAGTTACCAGGGGTCCGAGCAGTACTTC.

In its sample, this clonotype was seen a few times. The CDR3 region is CASSYYSLGDVYTEAFF. DNA of the CDR3: TGTGCCAGCAGTTACTACTCTCTTGGCGATGTATACACTGAAGCTTTCTTT. The rearrangement uses TRBV6-5 and TRBJ1-1; D gene uncertain. The germline V and J ends were trimmed by 1 base and 3 bases, with 18 bases remaining between them. CDR1 and CDR2 from the germline V gene are MNHEY and SVGAGI. This CDR3 has 17 residues.

The chain recombines TRBV5-1 with TRBJ2-1; the match to TRBD1 covers 7 bases. The germline V gene has CDR1 SGHRS and CDR2 YFSETQ. Losses at the gene ends were 0 bases for V and 3 bases for J; bases not matched to a gene: 6. This CDR3 is built from 16 residues. CDR3: CASSLARTGYYNEQFF. CDR3 DNA sequence: TGCGCCAGCAGCTTGGCCAGGACAGGATACTACAATGAGCAGTTCTTC.

This rearrangement joins TRBV3-1 to TRBJ1-1; D unresolved. This CDR3 has 15 residues. Germline V lookup: CDR1 LGHDT, CDR2 YNNKEL (reference sequence). V dropped 0 bases and J dropped 3 bases, with 11 bases sitting between them. This CDR3 reads CASSQDLGRDTEAFF. The CDR3 DNA sequence: TGTGCCAGCAGCCAAGATTTAGGGAGGGACACTGAAGCTTTCTTT.

V usage is TRBV7-9 and J usage is TRBJ1-5; D gene uncertain. The CDR3 extends over 12 amino acids. With 5 bases removed from V and 11 bases from J, the gap between germline ends came to 13 bases. Germline V lookup: CDR1 SEHNR, CDR2 FQNEAQ (reference sequence). The CDR3 is CASSLRSDSQHF. The CDR3 DNA sequence: TGTGCCAGCAGCCTGAGGTCGGACTCCCAGCATTTT.

The chain employs TRBV14 and TRBJ1-1; D is unresolved. In germline, CDR1 is SGHDN, CDR2 FVKESK. CDR3 size: 16 residues. Deletions cut 2 bases from V and 0 bases from J, with 13 bases between. Written as DNA, the CDR3 is TGTGCCAGCAGCCAACACTCCGGACCGGTGAACACTGAAGCTTTCTTT. It codes for CASSQHSGPVNTEAFF.

CDR3 amino acids: CASSLAAGGPHNEQFF. The CDR3 bases are TGTGCCAGCAGCTTAGCGGCAGGGGGCCCACACAATGAGCAGTTCTTC. V usage is TRBV7-6 and J usage is TRBJ2-1, with TRBD1 matching 8 bases. V shed 0 bases, J shed 5 bases, and the junction held 6 bases outside the gene matches. The CDR3 has 16 residues. Germline assignment: CDR1 SGHVS and CDR2 FNYEAQ.

The chain employs TRBV18 and TRBJ1-5; 7 bases are shared with TRBD1. The J segment lost 5 bases and the V segment lost 3 bases, leaving 4 bases of the junction unmatched. Germline V gives CDR1 KGHSH, CDR2 LQKENI. CDR3 length: 14 residues. The CDR3 reads CASSPGQSYQPQHF. The CDR3 DNA reads as TGTGCCAGCTCACCGGGACAGAGTTATCAGCCCCAGCATTTT.

The chain combines TRBV7-2 with TRBJ2-4; 7 bases agree with TRBD1. The CDR3 runs to 17 residues. Germline-derived CDR1 and CDR2 are SGHTA and FQGNSA. V shed 2 bases, J shed 0 bases, and the junction held 7 bases outside the gene matches. CDR3 in amino acids: CASSLQTGQLAKNIQYF. The CDR3 coding sequence is TGTGCCAGCAGCTTACAAACGGGACAGCTAGCCAAAAACATTCAGTACTTC.

The rearrangement joins TRBV28 to TRBJ1-4; 8 bases map to TRBD1. In germline, CDR1 is MDHEN, CDR2 SYDVKM. J gave up 8 bases and V 8 bases, and 7 bases lay outside the gene matches. The CDR3 runs 13 residues. CDR3: CASGGQVKEKLFF. CDR3 nucleotides: TGTGCCAGCGGGGGACAGGTTAAAGAAAAACTGTTTTTT.

This chain joins TRBV11-2 and TRBJ2-4; D is unresolved. This CDR3 is 12 amino acids long. Germline loops: CDR1 SGHAT, CDR2 FQNNGV. Trimming took off 6 bases at V and 13 bases at J, with 16 bases between the two ends. CDR3 protein: CASSPDTAFQYF. The CDR3 coding sequence is TGTGCCAGCAGTCCAGACACCGCTTTCCAGTACTTC. Drawing the rest from reference TRBV11-2 and TRBJ2-4, the complete variable domain is EAGVAQSPRYKIIEKRQSVAFWCNPISGHATLYWYQQILGQGPKLLIQFQNNGVVDDSQLPKDRFSAERLKGVDSTLKIQPAKLEDSAVYLCASSPDTAFQYFGAGTRLSVL.

This clonotype has more than one count but fewer than ten. The chain employs TRBV4-1 and TRBJ2-7; D remains ambiguous. Trimming took off 0 bases at V and 0 bases at J, with 12 bases between the two ends. The CDR3 has 16 residues. Germline V gene data show CDR1 as MGHRA and CDR2 as YSYEKL. CDR3 nucleotide sequence: TGCGCCAGCAGCCAAGATTCGTCGGCTAGCTCCTACGAGCAGTACGTC. Translating it yields CASSQDSSASSYEQYV.

This clonotype was seen more than once but under ten times. The chain has TRBV7-9 and TRBJ2-7; TRBD1 agrees at 8 bases. Germline V CDR1 and CDR2: SEHNR, FQNEAQ (reference sequence). The CDR3 sequence is 17 residues long. Losses at the gene ends were 5 bases for V and 0 bases for J; bases not matched to a gene: 12. CDR3 bases: TGTGCCAGCAGCAAGAGTCCGGGACAGGCCGCCTCCTACGAGCAGTACGTC. It yields the protein CASSKSPGQAASYEQYV.

The rearrangement joins TRBV29-1 to TRBJ2-5; no reliable D call. CDR1 is SQVTM, CDR2 ANQGSEA, per germline. Trimming removed 3 bases at V and 5 bases at J, with 7 bases between. The CDR3 contains 11 residues. The CDR3 sequence: CSVDLGETQYF. The CDR3 DNA reads TGCAGCGTTGACCTCGGGGAGACCCAGTACTTC. The full variable domain, in which reference TRBV29-1 and TRBJ2-5 provide the parts outside the CDR3, is SAVISQKPSRDICQRGTSLTIQCQVDSQVTMMFWYRQQPGQSLTLIATANQGSEATYESGFVIDKFPISRPNLTFSTLTVSNMSPEDSSIYLCSVDLGETQYFGPGTRLLVL.

This clonotype was observed a few times. This rearrangement joins TRBV12-3 or TRBV12-4 to TRBJ2-6; D is perhaps TRBD1 or TRBD2 (6 bases each). V lost 2 bases, J lost 0 bases, and 11 bases lay in between. There are 17 residues in the CDR3. CDR3 amino acids: CASSLIEGGSGANVLTF. The DNA for the CDR3 is TGTGCCAGCAGTTTAATCGAGGGGGGCTCTGGGGCCAACGTCCTGACTTTC.

The gene calls are TRBV30 and TRBJ2-7, with 7 nucleotides matching TRBD2. In germline, CDR1 is GTSNPN, CDR2 SVGIG (reference sequence). Losses at the gene ends were 0 bases for V and 0 bases for J; bases not matched to a gene: 14. The CDR3 loop spans 18 amino acids. This chain's CDR3 is CAWSVPGPPSSGSYEQYF. CDR3 DNA sequence: TGTGCCTGGAGTGTCCCCGGTCCCCCCTCTAGCGGCTCCTACGAGCAGTACTTC. Based on the CDR3 plus reference TRBV30 and TRBJ2-7, the full variable domain is SQTIHQWPATLVQPVGSPLSLECTVEGTSNPNLYWYRQAAGRGLQLLFYSVGIGQISSEVPQNLSASRPQDRQFILSSKKLLLSDSGFYLCAWSVPGPPSSGSYEQYFGPGTRLTVT.

At least ten counts were recorded for this clonotype. The V gene is TRBV28, the J gene TRBJ1-5, with 10 nucleotides matching TRBD1. The CDR3 is 15 amino acids. CDR1 MDHEN and CDR2 SYDVKM come from the germline V gene. Losses at the gene ends were 7 bases for V and 7 bases for J; bases not matched to a gene: 10. The CDR3 region is CASNFGTGDAQPQHF. As DNA, the CDR3 is TGTGCCAGCAACTTCGGGACAGGGGACGCCCAGCCCCAGCATTTT.

This clonotype was seen a few times. The chain is built from TRBV14 and TRBJ2-7; 7 bases agree with TRBD1. There are 13 residues in the CDR3. CDR1 and CDR2 from the germline V gene are SGHDN and FVKESK. V was clipped by 8 bases and J by 3 bases; unmatched bases: 7. The CDR3 sequence is CASAQGQLYEQYF. The CDR3 DNA reads as TGTGCCAGCGCACAGGGACAGCTCTACGAGCAGTACTTC.

This clonotype was observed a few times. The rearrangement uses TRBV6-2 or TRBV6-3 and TRBJ2-3, with D possibly being TRBD2 (6 bases). CDR3 size: 14 residues. Trimming shortened V by 6 bases and J by 2 bases, and 12 bases separated the two germline ends. CDR1 is MNHEY, CDR2 SVGEGT, per germline. The CDR3 coding sequence is TGTGCCAGCAGCCGACTAGAGGTCACAGATACGCAGTATTTT. Its translation: CASSRLEVTDTQYF.

This clonotype has more than one count but fewer than ten. The CDR3 loop is CASSSPSPGLAGYNEQFF. Here the CDR3 DNA reads TGTGCCAGCAGTTCTCCCTCTCCGGGACTAGCGGGATACAATGAGCAGTTCTTC. J is TRBJ2-1 and V is TRBV6-5; 13 bases agree with TRBD2. V trimming: 4 bases; J trimming: 4 bases; junction bases outside the gene matches: 10. Germline-derived CDR1 and CDR2 are MNHEY and SVGAGI. This CDR3 has 18 amino acids.

The chain combines TRBV12-3 or TRBV12-4 with TRBJ1-1; the match to TRBD1 covers 7 bases. CDR3 length: 15 amino acids. Trimming cost V 6 bases and J 3 bases; bases outside gene matches: 10. CDR3 sequence (DNA): TGTGCCAGCAGCCCCCTTCGACAGGGTGACACTGAAGCTTTCTTT. Translated, it gives CASSPLRQGDTEAFF.

This clonotype has only a few counts. This chain links TRBV6-6 with TRBJ1-2, with a weak D call TRBD1 (5 bases). Germline assignment: CDR1 MNHNY and CDR2 SVGAGI (reference sequence). V was trimmed by 4 bases and J by 3 bases, leaving 12 bases between them. This CDR3 spans 14 amino acids. The CDR3 bases are TGTGCCAGCAGTTTCCTTCAGGGACACTATGGCTACACCTTC. It yields the protein CASSFLQGHYGYTF.

The chain recombines TRBV6-2 or TRBV6-3 with TRBJ1-1; D is possibly TRBD1 (6 bases). Germline V gene data show CDR1 as MNHEY and CDR2 as SVGEGT. There are 14 residues in the CDR3. V was clipped by 6 bases and J by 3 bases, with 14 bases between them. In DNA form, the CDR3 reads TGTGCCAGCAGACCACCTAGGACAGACACTGAAGCTTTCTTT. This encodes CASRPPRTDTEAFF.

Comments on this clonotype: This may be a read error, as it is one base from a much larger clone. This chain connects TRBV7-8 to TRBJ2-1; D gene unclear. This CDR3 contains 12 residues. Germline V gene lookup returns CDR1 SGHVS and CDR2 FQNEAQ. The CDR3 coding sequence is TGTGCCAGCAGACTGGACCACAATGCGCAGTTCTTC. Translating gives CASRLDHNAQFF.

V is TRBV6-5 and J is TRBJ2-7; TRBD1 matches 7 bases. Germline-derived CDR1 and CDR2 are MNHEY and SVGAGI. The CDR3 has 14 residues. Trimming removed 5 bases from V and 4 bases from J; junction bases left unmatched: 8. CDR3 sequence reads: CASSPGTERYEQYV. CDR3 DNA sequence: TGTGCCAGCAGTCCCGGGACAGAAAGGTACGAGCAGTACGTC.

There are a few counts of this clonotype. CDR3 residues: CASRPWAVQWAFF. CDR3 bases: TGTGCCAGCAGGCCCTGGGCAGTTCAGTGGGCTTTCTTT. This chain links TRBV28 with TRBJ1-1; unclear D gene. V was pared by 6 bases and J by 11 bases, with 19 bases between. CDR3 size: 13 residues. The germline CDR1 and CDR2 sequences are MDHEN and SYDVKM.

The chain has TRBV11-2 and TRBJ2-1; D gene ambiguous. The length of the CDR3 is 14 residues. Germline CDR1 and CDR2: SGHAT and FQNNGV. The V end was cut by 4 bases, the J end by 13 bases, with 20 bases between. The CDR3 is CASSSPLVGPRQFF. The CDR3 DNA is TGTGCCAGCAGCTCACCCCTCGTCGGACCGCGACAGTTCTTC.

The chain couples TRBV7-9 to TRBJ1-2; 8 positions agree with TRBD1. CDR1 and CDR2 (germline): SEHNR, FQNEAQ (reference sequence). The length of the CDR3 is 16 residues. V lost 2 bases, J lost 3 bases, and 8 bases stayed unmatched. This CDR3 reads CASSLNYPGGYYGYTF. For the CDR3, the DNA is TGTGCCAGCAGCTTAAACTATCCAGGGGGCTACTATGGCTACACCTTC.

The chain has TRBV5-4 and TRBJ1-1; D gene unclear. The germline gives CDR1 SGHNT, CDR2 YYREEE (reference sequence). Trimming pared 3 bases from V and 3 bases from J, leaving 9 bases between. The CDR3 covers 13 residues. The CDR3 here is CASSSWRDTEAFF. The CDR3 nucleotides are TGTGCCAGCAGCTCCTGGCGGGACACTGAAGCTTTCTTT.

The chain recombines TRBV20-1 with TRBJ1-5, with 9 bases that match TRBD1. The CDR3 contains 13 residues. The germline gives CDR1 DFQATT, CDR2 SNEGSKA (reference sequence). Losses at the gene ends were 5 bases for V and 6 bases for J; bases not matched to a gene: 5. This CDR3 reads CSAPTGGSQPQHF. DNA for the CDR3: TGCAGTGCTCCGACAGGGGGTAGTCAGCCCCAGCATTTT.